Each of the 26 T cell receptor beta chains below was sequenced from the same sample in a study of T cells in Graves' hyperthyroidism and ophthalmopathy. There were TCR beta CDR3 regions amplified from RNA transcripts. The HTBI primer set drove a first-round RT-PCR of the TCR CDR3. TCRdb redid the calling of the multiplex PCR reads with MiXCR, one entry per CDR3 protein. The table includes roughly 570,000 distinct CDR3 sequences, about 45% detected once. The sequenced sample consisted of peripheral blood or thyroid tissue (not recorded which). The receptors derive from a woman younger than 35 with Graves' hyperthyroidism.

The chain links TRBV12-3 or TRBV12-4 to TRBJ2-5, with 9 bases lining up with TRBD1. The J call could be wrong; TRBJ2-7 is a better fit for the DNA end. This CDR3 region has 14 residues. The DNA for the CDR3 is TGTGCCAGCAGTTTAGGGGACAGGGATTACGAGCAGTACTTC. As protein: CASSLGDRDYEQYF.

The rearrangement joins TRBV12-3 or TRBV12-4 to TRBJ1-2, with 7 bases fitting TRBD1. V shed 6 bases, J shed 0 bases, and the junction held 13 bases outside the gene matches. There are 17 residues in the CDR3. CDR3 sequence (DNA): TGTGCCAGCAGACCCCCAGCCAGGACAGGCCCTAACTATGGCTACACCTTC. It yields the protein CASRPPARTGPNYGYTF.

This clonotype has a count of ten or more. The chain uses TRBV12-3 or TRBV12-4 and TRBJ2-7; TRBD2 aligns across 9 bases. The CDR3 extends over 14 amino acids. J lost 0 bases, V lost 6 bases, and 3 bases had no gene match. The DNA for the CDR3 is TGTGCCAGCAGAAATAGCGGGAGCTCCTACGAGCAGTACTTC. Translating gives CASRNSGSSYEQYF.

This clonotype has a count of ten or more. This chain uses TRBV7-2 with TRBJ2-2; possibly TRBD1 or TRBD2 for D (5 bases each). Germline V gene lookup returns CDR1 SGHTA and CDR2 FQGNSA. This CDR3 has 15 amino acids. V dropped 4 bases and J dropped 1 base, with 10 bases sitting between them. CDR3 bases: TGTGCCAGCAGCTCCGGGACGGTGAACACCGGGGAGCTGTTTTTT. This sequence encodes CASSSGTVNTGELFF. The complete variable domain, with remaining parts taken from reference TRBV7-2 and TRBJ2-2, reads GAGVSQSPSNKVTEKGKDVELRCDPISGHTALYWYRQSLGQGLEFLIYFQGNSAPDKSGLPSDRFSAERTGGSVSTLTIQRTQQEDSAVYLCASSSGTVNTGELFFGEGSRLTVL.

Turning to this clonotype: The CDR3 ends on some other residue instead of the conserved phenylalanine or tryptophan, so this is likely a read error. Because the CDR3's place on the DNA is in doubt, the DNA is left out and the CDR3 is given as listed by TCRdb. This chain joins TRBV9 and TRBJ2-7; the table's D call, TRBD1, was not checked against the DNA. A total of 9 residues make up the CDR3, ends included. Per germline, CDR1 SGDLS and CDR2 YYNGEE. The CDR3 reads CASSATRDR.

The genes are TRBV6-6 and TRBJ2-2; 10 bases agree with TRBD1. This CDR3 is 16 amino acids long. V was clipped by 5 bases and J by 3 bases; unmatched bases: 6. CDR1 is MNHNY and CDR2 is SVGAGI in the germline V gene (reference sequence). The CDR3 is CASSPDRGQDTGELFF. The DNA for the CDR3 is TGTGCCAGCAGTCCTGACAGGGGGCAGGACACCGGGGAGCTGTTTTTT.

This chain joins TRBV15 and TRBJ1-1; no reliable D call. Germline V gives CDR1 LNHNV, CDR2 YYDKDF (reference sequence). The CDR3 runs 12 residues. With 0 bases removed from V and 6 bases from J, the gap between germline ends came to 5 bases. The chain's CDR3 is CATSRDVAEAFF. CDR3 bases: TGTGCCACCAGCAGAGATGTGGCTGAAGCTTTCTTT.

The genes are TRBV11-2 and TRBJ2-7; maybe TRBD1 (5 bases). This CDR3 has 14 amino acids. CDR1 and CDR2 from the germline V gene are SGHAT and FQNNGV. Trimming removed 9 bases from V and 3 bases from J, with 18 bases in between. CDR3 DNA: TGTGCCAGTCATACCCTAGGGCAGGGCTACGAGCAGTACTTC. Translated, it gives CASHTLGQGYEQYF.

This clonotype occurred many times. This sequence joins TRBV2 and TRBJ2-3; 7 nucleotides align to TRBD2. The CDR3 loop spans 15 amino acids. V lost 8 bases, J lost 1 base, and 9 bases stayed unmatched. The germline gives CDR1 SNHLY, CDR2 FYNNEI. CDR3: CASRTKRDGTDTQYF. The CDR3 bases are TGTGCCAGCCGAACAAAGCGGGATGGCACAGATACGCAGTATTTT.

The CDR3 DNA reads as TGTGCCAGCAGTTTCCATACGGGAGATCAAGAGACCCAGTACTTC. Encoded protein: CASSFHTGDQETQYF. V usage is TRBV7-9 and J usage is TRBJ2-5, with D tentatively TRBD2 (6 bases). With 6 bases removed from V and 2 bases from J, the gap between germline ends came to 16 bases. This CDR3 region has 15 residues. Germline V gene data show CDR1 as SEHNR and CDR2 as FQNEAQ (reference sequence).

The V and J genes are TRBV7-2 and TRBJ2-7; 7 nucleotides agree with TRBD2. The V and J ends lost 2 bases and 6 bases, in that order; junction bases with no gene match: 10. From germline, CDR1 is SGHTA and CDR2 FQGNSA. This CDR3 comprises 15 residues. The CDR3 loop is CASSLRTGGRAEQYF. CDR3 DNA: TGTGCCAGCAGCTTAAGGACCGGGGGGAGGGCCGAGCAGTACTTC.

The sample holds a few counts of this clonotype. The CDR3 does not close with the conserved phenylalanine or tryptophan, likely indicating a read error. The J gene is TRBJ1-1, the V gene TRBV24-1; D gene uncertain. The CDR3 contains 14 residues. V gave up 3 bases and J gave up 5 bases, with 12 bases separating them. The V gene's germline CDR1 is KGHDR and CDR2 SFDVKD. In nucleotides, the CDR3 is TGTGCCACCAGTGATCCCGACATAGGTACTGAAGCTTTCCTT. It encodes CATSDPDIGTEAFL.

This clonotype showed up just a few times. Here the CDR3 reads CAWTGESQETQYF. CDR3 bases: TGTGCCTGGACAGGGGAAAGCCAAGAGACCCAGTACTTC. The gene calls are TRBV30 and TRBJ2-5; the D gene is possibly TRBD1 (6 bases). The V end was cut by 4 bases, the J end by 1 base, with 10 bases between. The germline V gene has CDR1 GTSNPN and CDR2 SVGIG (reference sequence). CDR3 length: 13 amino acids.

A word on this clonotype: The germline gene is not matched at one end of the junction; a read error may be the cause. This chain links TRBV4-1 with TRBJ2-2, with TRBD1 as a possible D gene (6 bases). Germline-derived CDR1 and CDR2 are MGHRA and YSYEKL. CDR3 length equals 13 residues. The CDR3 here is CASSLVLGQSLFF. CDR3 sequence (DNA): TGTGCCAGCAGCTTGGTGCTGGGACAATCGCTGTTTTTT.

The rearrangement uses TRBV20-1 and TRBJ1-1; maybe TRBD1 (6 bases). V lost 5 bases and J lost 10, with 20 bases in between. The germline CDR1 and CDR2 sequences are DFQATT and SNEGSKA (reference sequence). The CDR3 consists of 13 residues. This chain's CDR3 is CSAPDFGSRGAFF. The CDR3 DNA sequence: TGCAGTGCTCCCGATTTTGGGAGCAGGGGAGCTTTCTTT.

V usage is TRBV7-2 and J usage is TRBJ1-1; D not certain. Germline V gives CDR1 SGHTA, CDR2 FQGNSA. Trimming stripped 1 base from V and 7 bases from J, with 13 bases between. The CDR3 covers 14 residues. CDR3 sequence: CASSLGQQYNEAFF. Written as DNA, the CDR3 is TGTGCCAGCAGCTTAGGGCAACAGTACAATGAAGCTTTCTTT.

V is TRBV10-1 and J is TRBJ2-1; 9 bases fit TRBD2. Trimming took 3 bases from V and 6 from J; bases not matched to a gene: 9. CDR3 length equals 16 residues. Germline V gives CDR1 WNHNN, CDR2 SYGVQD (reference sequence). CDR3 region: CASSDSSSGRINEQFF. The CDR3 bases are TGCGCCAGCAGTGATTCATCAAGCGGGAGGATCAATGAGCAGTTCTTC.

Ten or more counts support this clonotype. Just one base apart from a much larger clone, this may be a read error. CDR3 amino acids: CASSLKGGDTEAFF. DNA for the CDR3: TGTGCCAGCAGCTTAAAGGGGGGCGACACTGAAGCTTTCTTT. The V and J genes are TRBV7-3 and TRBJ1-1; the D gene is possibly TRBD1 (6 bases). Germline V gives CDR1 SGHTA, CDR2 FQGTGA. Trimming took 1 base from V and 3 from J, leaving 9 bases between them. The CDR3 extends over 14 amino acids.

This clonotype was detected many times. The genes are TRBV6-2 or TRBV6-3 and TRBJ2-7; TRBD1 matches at 7 bases. Germline V lookup: CDR1 MNHEY, CDR2 SVGEGT. V was clipped by 6 bases and J by 2 bases; unmatched bases: 10. The CDR3 length is 15 residues. CDR3 in amino acids: CASSSPGTVTYEQYF. For the CDR3, the DNA is TGTGCCAGCAGCTCCCCCGGGACAGTAACCTACGAGCAGTACTTC.

The chain is built from TRBV5-1 and TRBJ1-1; 7 bases are shared with TRBD1. CDR1 and CDR2 (germline): SGHRS, YFSETQ. With V trimmed by 0 bases and J by 7 bases, 9 bases remained unmatched. This CDR3 spans 15 amino acids. The CDR3 nucleotides read TGCGCCAGCAGCTTGGGCTTGGGGACAGTTGGTGAAGCTTTCTTT. It codes for CASSLGLGTVGEAFF.

Note on this clonotype: As the CDR3 is not closed by the conserved phenylalanine or tryptophan, this likely results from a read error. This chain links TRBV9 with TRBJ1-2; TRBD1 might be the D (5 bases). Germline assignment: CDR1 SGDLS and CDR2 YYNGEE. The CDR3 has 15 residues. DNA for the CDR3: TGTGCCAACAGCTACAGATCGACAGAAAACTATGGCTACACCCTC. This sequence encodes CANSYRSTENYGYTL.

This clonotype was seen more than once but under ten times. The chain carries TRBV7-3 and TRBJ1-2; 8 bases align to TRBD1. The CDR3 has 15 amino acids. Germline CDR1 SGHTA, CDR2 FQGTGA. The ends lost 5 bases at V and 6 bases at J; junction bases unmatched: 11. CDR3 sequence reads: CASSQEDRVSDGYTF. The CDR3 coding sequence is TGTGCCAGCAGCCAAGAGGACAGGGTGAGCGATGGCTACACCTTC.

This clonotype was counted many times. CDR3 DNA sequence: TGTGCCAGCAGCCCTGAGGACTACACAGATACGCAGTATTTT. This sequence encodes CASSPEDYTDTQYF. This chain links TRBV7-9 with TRBJ2-3, with D possibly TRBD2 on 6 matching bases. The germline V and J ends were trimmed by 5 bases and 2 bases, with 11 bases remaining between them. The CDR3 spans 14 residues. Germline CDR1 and CDR2: SEHNR and FQNEAQ (reference sequence). Full variable domain (outside the CDR3, taken from reference TRBV7-9 and TRBJ2-3): DTGVSQNPRHKITKRGQNVTFRCDPISEHNRLYWYRQTLGQGPEFLTYFQNEAQLEKSRLLSDRFSAERPKGSFSTLEIQRTEQGDSAMYLCASSPEDYTDTQYFGPGTRLTVL.

This clonotype was observed a handful of times. The chain joins TRBV5-6 to TRBJ2-7; TRBD2 agrees at 14 bases. V was clipped by 2 bases and J by 6 bases; unmatched bases: 4. Germline-derived CDR1 and CDR2 are SGHDT and YYEEEE. This CDR3 contains 15 residues. The CDR3 DNA reads TGTGCCAGCAGCTTTGGGGGACTAGCGGGAGTCGAGCAGTACTTC. Amino acids: CASSFGGLAGVEQYF.

This clonotype came up once. The CDR3 bases are TGCAGTGCTAGTGAGGCGCGGAGAGGAGTAGAGACCCAGTACTTC. This codes for CSASEARRGVETQYF. V gene TRBV20-1 combines with J gene TRBJ2-5; D remains ambiguous. The V gene lost 3 bases and the J gene lost 4 bases, with 18 bases spanning the gap. CDR3 length: 15 residues. Germline V CDR1 and CDR2: DFQATT, SNEGSKA (reference sequence).

With respect to this clonotype: A single base separates this from a much larger clone, so it may be a read error. The chain carries TRBV19 and TRBJ1-1; TRBD1 is a possible D gene (5 bases). CDR1 LNHDA and CDR2 SQIVND come from the germline V gene (reference sequence). The CDR3 is made up of 13 amino acids. CDR3 amino acids: CASSIVGGTEASF. CDR3 nucleotides: TGTGCCAGTAGTATAGTCGGGGGGACTGAAGCTTCCTTT.